This T cell receptor (beta chain) comes out of a study of breast tumors, draining lymph nodes, adjacent tissues. MiXCR, applied by TCRdb to the multiplex PCR reads, yields one record per CDR3 protein. This sample yields 180,000 or so distinct CDR3 sequences, of which over 25% are seen a single time; 4% to 5.5% belongs to the top ten. The lymph nodes were axillary draining lymph nodes from breast cancer patients. This clonotype was counted many times. Trimming took off 3 bases at V and 0 bases at J, with 22 bases between the two ends. The CDR3 consists of 18 residues. The germline V gene encodes CDR1 DFQATT and CDR2 SNEGSKA (reference sequence).

The chain employs TRBV20-1 and TRBJ2-3; D possibly uses TRBD1 or TRBD2 (5 bases each). The sequencing input was axillary lymph node tissue. The sequence was collected from a female donor with breast cancer. Some clones in this sample may be carry-over from other donors' samples. CDR3 residues: CSARGVGTAPGSTDTQYF. CDR3 DNA: TGCAGTGCTAGGGGGGTTGGAACGGCCCCAGGTAGCACAGATACGCAGTATTTT.